This TCR beta chain was obtained from a study of blood T cell repertoires in COVID-19. Clones were read by immunoSEQ multiplex PCR, and TCRdb kept only the in-frame ones, dropping some. The profile shows 250,000 or so clones, roughly nine tenths of them singletons. Germline CDR1 reads SGDLS; CDR2 reads YYNGEE. This CDR3 is 14 amino acids long. The ends were cut back, 0 bases at V and 5 bases at J, with 9 bases in the middle. This TCR derives from a human donor in a cohort exposed to, infected with or recovered from COVID-19 (not recorded which). The donor label of this sample is uncertain. The sequencing input was PBMCs or T cells enriched from blood (not recorded which). J is TRBJ1-5 and V is TRBV9; TRBD1 is a possible D gene (6 bases). The CDR3 DNA reads TGTGCCAGCAGCGTAGGACAGGTAGATCAGCCCCAGCATTTT. It translates to CASSVGQVDQPQHF.